This T cell receptor (beta chain) was sequenced for a study of cytomegalovirus exposure and HLA in healthy donors. Findings and limits, study-wide: Altogether, 150 to 200 TCR beta chains were recorded as cytomegalovirus-associated. Most TCR beta V segments were productive about 87% or about 30% of the time in an earlier analysis. Trimming of TCR beta V- and J-genes showed a link, identified in a later analysis, to a missense DCLRE1C variant.

Those who donated were healthy bone marrow donors. Worth noting for this clone: Antigen: not known.

It was with 60 Vbeta and 13 Jbeta primers that the PCR ran. Libraries were prepared by immunoSEQ multiplex PCR; TCRdb keeps only in-frame clonotypes and omits some of them. The table lists about 130,000 clones. V was shortened by 0 bases and J by 6 bases, with 6 bases between the two germline ends. Per the germline V gene, CDR1 is SGHNT and CDR2 is YENEEA. The CDR3 loop spans 12 amino acids. This sequence joins TRBV11-3 and TRBJ2-7; no clear D. Sample: PBMCs. This clonotype was sampled from a man aged 25-45 years in good health and CMV-seronegative. CDR3: CASSLDGAEQYF. CDR3 DNA sequence: TGTGCCAGCAGCTTAGATGGAGCCGAGCAGTACTTC.